This TCR beta chain was recovered during a study of blood T cell repertoires in COVID-19. Background on the study: Whether acute or convalescent, the COVID-19 samples came from the United States, Italy and Spain. Sample material is recorded as cDNA or gDNA derived from T cells, B-cell-depleted T cells, or PBMCs.

The method was immunoSEQ multiplex PCR; TCRdb's version includes in-frame clones alone and lacks a portion of them. The profile shows approximately 270,000 clones, roughly 89% of them singletons. The CDR3 totals 16 residues. The ends lost 0 bases at V and 3 bases at J; junction bases unmatched: 4. CDR1 and CDR2 (germline): PRHDT, FYEKMQ (reference sequence). The chain has TRBV13 and TRBJ2-3; 9 bases match TRBD2. Sequenced sample: peripheral blood. The origin of this receptor is a young man with acute or convalescent COVID-19. CDR3 region: CASSLGFAGGTDTQYF. The DNA of the CDR3 is TGTGCCAGCAGCTTAGGTTTCGCGGGAGGGACAGATACGCAGTATTTT.